The 15 T cell receptor beta chains below come from one sample, sequenced in a study of blood T cell repertoires in COVID-19. Sequencing was performed with immunoSEQ multiplex PCR; in TCRdb, only in-frame clones are kept and a portion is missing. Altogether 180,000 or so clones are present, 80% to 90% being singletons, with the ten largest covering about a tenth. Sequencing was carried out using peripheral blood. The receptors stem from a human donor with active or convalescent COVID-19. The donor label of this sample is uncertain.

The genes are TRBV3-1 (or the pseudogene TRBV3-2) and TRBJ1-1; D not certain. V was cut by 3 bases and J by 4 bases, with 9 bases left in between. The length of the CDR3 is 13 residues. CDR1 and CDR2 (germline): LGHDT, YNNKEL (reference sequence). The CDR3 nucleotides are TGTGCCAGCAGCCATCACGCAGGCACTGAAGCTTTCTTT. Translating it yields CASSHHAGTEAFF.

This chain connects TRBV20-1 to TRBJ2-7, with TRBD2 identical over 7 bases. Per the germline V gene, CDR1 is DFQATT and CDR2 is SNEGSKA (reference sequence). The CDR3 loop spans 13 amino acids. V gave up 3 bases and J gave up 3 bases; unmatched junction bases: 5. The CDR3 region has the DNA TGCAGTGCTAGTGAGGGAGGGAACTACGAGCAGTACTTC. It encodes CSASEGGNYEQYF.

The V call is TRBV18, the J call TRBJ2-3; 7 bases agree with TRBD1. This CDR3 spans 14 amino acids. The trim removed 7 bases at V and 0 bases at J, leaving 4 bases unmatched. Germline assignment: CDR1 KGHSH and CDR2 LQKENI. DNA of the CDR3: TGTGCCAGCTACCAGGGGGATAGCACAGATACGCAGTATTTT. Residues: CASYQGDSTDTQYF.

The rearrangement links TRBV30 to TRBJ1-1; D call uncertain. CDR3 length: 13 amino acids. Germline V gene lookup returns CDR1 GTSNPN and CDR2 SVGIG (reference sequence). The V and J ends lost 4 bases and 1 base respectively, with 10 bases between them. CDR3 bases: TGTGCCTGGACGGCGGAGCCGAACACTGAAGCTTTCTTT. It yields the protein CAWTAEPNTEAFF.

V gene TRBV18 combines with J gene TRBJ2-2; the D gene is possibly TRBD2 (6 bases). V lost 3 bases and J lost 4, with 18 bases in between. The CDR3 is made up of 17 amino acids. Per the germline V gene, CDR1 is KGHSH and CDR2 is LQKENI. For the CDR3, the DNA is TGTGCCAGCTCACCGGGACCTTCGGGAGCGAGCACCGGGGAGCTGTTTTTT. This codes for CASSPGPSGASTGELFF.

The gene calls are TRBV5-4 and TRBJ2-3; 14 bases agree with TRBD2. The germline V gene has CDR1 SGHNT and CDR2 YYREEE (reference sequence). Germline trimming cut 10 bases from V and 2 bases from J; bases unmatched to any gene: 9. The CDR3 length is 16 residues. The CDR3 spells CASTGTSGGSTDTQYF. In nucleotides, the CDR3 is TGTGCCTCAACCGGGACTAGCGGGGGCTCCACAGATACGCAGTATTTT.

The chain recombines TRBV19 with TRBJ2-7; perhaps TRBD1 as D (6 bases). V was trimmed by 3 bases and J by 2 bases, leaving 14 bases between them. The CDR3 covers 15 residues. CDR1 is LNHDA and CDR2 is SQIVND in the germline V gene (reference sequence). The CDR3 reads CASSIRSGAAYEQYF. The CDR3 nucleotides are TGTGCCAGTAGTATTCGCTCAGGGGCGGCCTACGAGCAGTACTTC.

The V call is TRBV2, the J call TRBJ2-3, with D possibly matching TRBD2 (7 bases). Trimming shortened V by 4 bases and J by 4 bases, and 15 bases separated the two germline ends. The CDR3 sequence is 15 residues long. From germline, CDR1 is SNHLY and CDR2 FYNNEI. As DNA, the CDR3 is TGTGCCAGCAGTGTTGATCAGGGGAGGGCAGATACGCAGTATTTT. Translating gives CASSVDQGRADTQYF.

This chain uses TRBV19 with TRBJ1-5; maybe TRBD1 (5 bases). V was cut by 1 base and J by 5 bases, with 15 bases left in between. The CDR3 has 16 amino acids. Germline CDR1 reads LNHDA; CDR2 reads SQIVND (reference sequence). This CDR3 reads CASSIGPDSFDQPQHF. DNA for the CDR3: TGTGCCAGTAGTATAGGACCAGACAGTTTCGATCAGCCCCAGCATTTT. The variable domain in full, completed from reference TRBV19 and TRBJ1-5, reads DGGITQSPKYLFRKEGQNVTLSCEQNLNHDAMYWYRQDPGQGLRLIYYSQIVNDFQKGDIAEGYSVSREKKESFPLTVTSAQKNPTAFYLCASSIGPDSFDQPQHFGDGTRLSIL.

V is TRBV4-2 and J is TRBJ2-1; TRBD2 matches at 13 bases. Germline lookup yields CDR1 LGHNA and CDR2 YNFKEQ. The CDR3 runs 16 residues. The ends lost 3 bases at V and 8 bases at J; junction bases unmatched: 7. The CDR3 loop reads CASSQRTSGGGDEQFF. As DNA, the CDR3 is TGTGCCAGCAGCCAGCGGACTAGCGGGGGAGGGGATGAGCAGTTCTTC.

The chain links TRBV19 to TRBJ1-6; D possibly corresponds to TRBD1 (5 bases). There are 15 residues in the CDR3. With 7 bases removed from V and 4 bases from J, the gap between germline ends came to 14 bases. Germline CDR1 LNHDA, CDR2 SQIVND (reference sequence). The CDR3 DNA reads TGTGCCAGTACTCAACGACAGAGTTATAATTCACCCCTCCACTTT. As protein: CASTQRQSYNSPLHF.

This chain connects TRBV5-5 to TRBJ2-5, with 7 bases identical to TRBD2. Losses at the gene ends were 4 bases for V and 3 bases for J; bases not matched to a gene: 12. Looked up from germline, CDR1 is SGHKS and CDR2 is YYEKEE (reference sequence). This CDR3 spans 16 amino acids. CDR3 DNA: TGTGCCAGCAGCAGGATCCCGGGGGGTGGGGAAGAGACCCAGTACTTC. It codes for CASSRIPGGGEETQYF.

This chain links TRBV18 with TRBJ1-1; 8 nucleotides line up with TRBD1. J lost 8 bases, V lost 3 bases, and 8 bases had no gene match. Germline assignment: CDR1 KGHSH and CDR2 LQKENI. The CDR3 runs 14 residues. CDR3 amino acids: CASSPLERTGEAFF. For the CDR3, the DNA is TGTGCCAGCTCACCCCTCGAACGGACAGGGGAAGCTTTCTTT.

On this clone: Different DNA sequences within this sample yield the same CDR3. V usage is TRBV7-9 and J usage is TRBJ2-1; the D gene is possibly TRBD2 (5 bases). Between the trimmed V and J ends, which lost 1 base and 1 base, there was a span of 8 bases. The germline V gene has CDR1 SEHNR and CDR2 FQNEAQ (reference sequence). The CDR3 runs 15 residues. CDR3 coding DNA: TGTGCCAGCAGCTTAGATCGGGGTTCCTACAATGAGCAGTTCTTC. This codes for CASSLDRGSYNEQFF.

This clone was seen only once. The V gene is TRBV3-1 (or the pseudogene TRBV3-2), the J gene TRBJ1-1; 11 bases are shared with TRBD1. Germline CDR1 LGHDT, CDR2 YNNKEL (reference sequence). This CDR3 is built from 16 residues. Trimming removed 1 base from V and 7 bases from J; junction bases left unmatched: 8. The CDR3 reads CASSQVGQGAKGEAFF. The CDR3 DNA reads as TGTGCCAGCAGCCAAGTCGGACAGGGGGCTAAGGGTGAAGCTTTCTTT.